The rows below give T cell receptor beta chains drawn from one sample of a study of T cells in Graves' hyperthyroidism and ophthalmopathy. TCRdb re-called the multiplex PCR reads with MiXCR, one entry per CDR3 protein. Among fewer than 800,000 distinct CDR3 sequences listed, around 15% were seen once. The source material was blood. Every receptor here comes from a man in his late teens or twenties with Graves' hyperthyroidism. Each CDR3 is given with its conserved first and last residue. The D gene is left open where the match is weak. Only some rows state a clone size, as once, few, many or a class for expanded clones.

V,D,size,CDR3
TRBV7-8,TRBD1,many,CASRQRTGLEAFF
TRBV3-1,TRBD1,few,CASSQDLDRGQETQYF
TRBV4-3,-,-,CASRVASSSYNEQFF
TRBV24-1,-,many,CATSEGRNEQFF
TRBV20-1,TRBD1,-,CSASDRVSEAFF
TRBV5-1,-,many,CASSFRARSSYEQYF
TRBV4-1,-,many,CASSWDGDEQFF
TRBV7-9,-,many,CASSRTGDEQFF
TRBV6-1,-,few,CASASWNTEAFF
TRBV2,-,many,CASSGSGIGEQFF
TRBV14,TRBD2,once,CASSQGGGTSSYEQYF
TRBV12-3/TRBV12-4,TRBD2,few,CASSLWYGGGSYEQYF
TRBV12-3/TRBV12-4,TRBD1,few,CASSRGTGGAGELFF
TRBV20-1,TRBD1,-,CSAPLGQGANIQYF
TRBV6-2/TRBV6-3,-,-,CASNAVNSGNTIYF
TRBV18,-,many,CASSPPARTYEQYF
TRBV5-1,TRBD1,few,CTSSPNPGTGNGYTF
TRBV2,TRBD2,-,CASSETSSGSTDTQYF
TRBV2,TRBD2,-,CASSPGASGRAGKYEQYF
TRBV6-5,-,few,CASSYRASLNTEAFF
TRBV7-3,TRBD2,-,CASSLLAGDSYNEQFF
TRBV30,-,many,CACGAPAFF
TRBV30,TRBD2,-,CACSSGSLREQFF
TRBV24-1,TRBD2,few,CATSDTSAGGYTGELFF
TRBV4-3,TRBD2,-,CASSQEVTSGEKETQYF
TRBV14,TRBD2,-,CASSQRGRGLATTGELFF
TRBV11-2,-,many,CASSLNSPGYEQYF
TRBV4-1,-,few,CASSQDQTPSRAFF
TRBV28,TRBD2,-,CASSFPREIDYEQYF
TRBV2,TRBD2,-,CASGGASGSWAGELFF
TRBV12-3/TRBV12-4,TRBD2,-,CASSERQGSVAGGLLDKQFF
TRBV20-1,-,-,CSAKAFTGPGNEQFF
TRBV20-1,-,many,CSATDFAYEQYF
TRBV4-3,TRBD2,few,CASSLWTSGHNEQFF
TRBV9,TRBD2,many,CASSVSAGEGETQYF
TRBV19,TRBD2,-,CASSIEGASGRLSSYNEQFF
TRBV20-1,-,many,CSAPEGGLTEAFF
TRBV30,-,many,CAWLRRPDTQYF
TRBV29-1,-,few,CSAGAGQADTQYF
TRBV11-3,-,few,CASSSPQGRDEQFF
TRBV12-3/TRBV12-4,TRBD1,many,CASRRTGAGELFF
TRBV27,TRBD2,many,CASSLGLAAHTGELFF
TRBV7-2,-,-,CASSPPPGAVSYNEQFF
TRBV10-2,TRBD2,few,CASSDPSGREGETQYF
TRBV15,-,-,CATSSRKGLGNQPQHF